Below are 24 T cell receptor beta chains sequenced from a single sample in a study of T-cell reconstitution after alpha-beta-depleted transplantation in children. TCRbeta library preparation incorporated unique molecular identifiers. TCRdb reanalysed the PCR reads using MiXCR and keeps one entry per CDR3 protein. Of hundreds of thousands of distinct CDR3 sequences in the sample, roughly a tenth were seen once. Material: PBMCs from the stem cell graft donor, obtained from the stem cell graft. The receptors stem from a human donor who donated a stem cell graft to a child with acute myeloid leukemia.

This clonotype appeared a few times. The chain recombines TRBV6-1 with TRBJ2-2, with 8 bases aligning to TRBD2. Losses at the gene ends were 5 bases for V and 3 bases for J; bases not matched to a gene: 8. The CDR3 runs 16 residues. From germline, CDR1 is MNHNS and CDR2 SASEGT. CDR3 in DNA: TGTGCCAGCAGTCCCCTTAGCGGGACTGACACCGGGGAGCTGTTTTTT. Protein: CASSPLSGTDTGELFF.

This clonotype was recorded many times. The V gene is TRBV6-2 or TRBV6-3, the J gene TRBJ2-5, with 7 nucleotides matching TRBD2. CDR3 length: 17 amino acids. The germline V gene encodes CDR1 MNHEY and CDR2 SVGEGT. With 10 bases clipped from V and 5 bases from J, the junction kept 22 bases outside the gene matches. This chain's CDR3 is CATSKGLGGSVEETQYF. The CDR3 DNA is TGTGCCACCTCGAAGGGGCTCGGCGGGAGCGTTGAGGAGACCCAGTACTTC.

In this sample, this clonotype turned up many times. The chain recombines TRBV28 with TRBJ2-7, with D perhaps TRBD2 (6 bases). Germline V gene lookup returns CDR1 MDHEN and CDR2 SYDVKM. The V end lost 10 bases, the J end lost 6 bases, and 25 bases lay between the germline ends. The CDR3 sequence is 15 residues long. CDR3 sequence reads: CATYLGTPPGFEQYF. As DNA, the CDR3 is TGTGCCACCTACCTTGGGACTCCTCCCGGTTTCGAGCAGTACTTC.

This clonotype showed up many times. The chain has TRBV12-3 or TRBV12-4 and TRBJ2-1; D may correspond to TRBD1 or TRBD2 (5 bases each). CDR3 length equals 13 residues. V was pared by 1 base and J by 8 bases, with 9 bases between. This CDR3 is CASSLVGDHEQFF. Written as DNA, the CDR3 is TGTGCCAGCAGTTTAGTGGGGGACCATGAGCAGTTCTTC.

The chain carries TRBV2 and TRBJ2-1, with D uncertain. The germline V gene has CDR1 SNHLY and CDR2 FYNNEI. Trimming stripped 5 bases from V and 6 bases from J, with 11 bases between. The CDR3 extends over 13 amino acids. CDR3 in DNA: TGTGCCAGCAGTAAAGAGGCGCGCAATGAGCAGTTCTTC. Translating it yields CASSKEARNEQFF.

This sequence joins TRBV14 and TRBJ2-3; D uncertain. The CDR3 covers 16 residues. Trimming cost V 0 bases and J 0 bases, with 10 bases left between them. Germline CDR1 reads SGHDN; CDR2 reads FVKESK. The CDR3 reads CASSQDRDTSTDTQYF. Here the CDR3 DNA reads TGTGCCAGCAGCCAAGATAGGGATACTAGCACAGATACGCAGTATTTT. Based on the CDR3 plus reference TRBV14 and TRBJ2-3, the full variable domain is EAGVTQFPSHSVIEKGQTVTLRCDPISGHDNLYWYRRVMGKEIKFLLHFVKESKQDESGMPNNRFLAERTGGTYSTLKVQPAELEDSGVYFCASSQDRDTSTDTQYFGPGTRLTVL.

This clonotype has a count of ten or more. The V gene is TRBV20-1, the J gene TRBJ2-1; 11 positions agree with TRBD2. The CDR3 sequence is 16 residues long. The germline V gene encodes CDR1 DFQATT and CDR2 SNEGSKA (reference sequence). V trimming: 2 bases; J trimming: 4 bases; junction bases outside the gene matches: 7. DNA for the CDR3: TGCAGTGCTAGAACTAGCGGGAGAGGGTATTACAATGAGCAGTTCTTC. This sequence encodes CSARTSGRGYYNEQFF.

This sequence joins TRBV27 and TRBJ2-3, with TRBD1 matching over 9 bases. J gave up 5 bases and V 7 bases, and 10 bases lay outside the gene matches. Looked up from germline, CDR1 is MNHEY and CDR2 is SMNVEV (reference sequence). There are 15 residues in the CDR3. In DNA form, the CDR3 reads TGTGCCAGCACGAGACAGGGGGACCGGGGAGATACGCAGTATTTT. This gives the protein CASTRQGDRGDTQYF.

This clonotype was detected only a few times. CDR3 in amino acids: CATGNRGDTEAFF. The CDR3 DNA sequence: TGTGCCACCGGAAACAGGGGGGACACTGAAGCTTTCTTT. This chain joins TRBV24-1 and TRBJ1-1; 8 nucleotides match TRBD1. Germline V lookup: CDR1 KGHDR, CDR2 SFDVKD. The CDR3 spans 13 residues. Trimming cost V 9 bases and J 3 bases; bases outside gene matches: 5.

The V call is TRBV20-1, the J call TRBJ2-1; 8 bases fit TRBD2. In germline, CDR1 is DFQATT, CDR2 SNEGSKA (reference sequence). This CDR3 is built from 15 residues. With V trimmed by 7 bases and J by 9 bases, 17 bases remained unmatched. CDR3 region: CSVLPGTSPAGEQFF. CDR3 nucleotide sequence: TGCAGTGTCTTACCTGGGACTAGTCCCGCGGGTGAGCAGTTCTTC.

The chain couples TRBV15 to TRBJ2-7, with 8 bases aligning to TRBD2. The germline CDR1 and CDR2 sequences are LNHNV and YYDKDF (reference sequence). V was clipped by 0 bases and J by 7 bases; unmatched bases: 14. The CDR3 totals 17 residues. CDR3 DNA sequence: TGTGCCACCAGCAGAGATCTGGGACTAGAGGTGTTTAGGGAGCAGTACTTC. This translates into CATSRDLGLEVFREQYF.

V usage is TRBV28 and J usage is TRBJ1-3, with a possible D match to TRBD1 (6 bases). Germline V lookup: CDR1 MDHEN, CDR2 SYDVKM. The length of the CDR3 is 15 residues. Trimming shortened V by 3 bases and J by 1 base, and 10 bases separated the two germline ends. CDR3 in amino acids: CASSFARGSGNTIYF. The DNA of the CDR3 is TGTGCCAGCAGTTTTGCCAGGGGATCTGGAAACACCATATATTTT.

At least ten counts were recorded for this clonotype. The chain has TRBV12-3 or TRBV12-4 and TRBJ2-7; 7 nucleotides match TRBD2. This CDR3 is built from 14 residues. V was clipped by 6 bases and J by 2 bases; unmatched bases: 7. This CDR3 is CASSPGLTTYEQYF. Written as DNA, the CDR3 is TGTGCCAGCAGCCCGGGACTAACCACCTACGAGCAGTACTTC.

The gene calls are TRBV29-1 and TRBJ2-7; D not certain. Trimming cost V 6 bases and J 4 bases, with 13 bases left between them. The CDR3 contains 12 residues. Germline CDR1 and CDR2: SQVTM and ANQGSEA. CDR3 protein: CSVYQSPYEQYF. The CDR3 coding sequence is TGCAGCGTCTACCAGTCCCCTTACGAGCAGTACTTC.

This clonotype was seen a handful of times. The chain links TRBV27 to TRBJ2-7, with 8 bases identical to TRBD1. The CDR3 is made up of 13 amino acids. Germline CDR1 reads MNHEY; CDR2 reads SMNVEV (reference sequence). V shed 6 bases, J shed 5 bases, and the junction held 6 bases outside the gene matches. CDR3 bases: TGTGCCAGCAGCTCCAGGGGGCTGAACGAGCAGTACTTC. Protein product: CASSSRGLNEQYF.

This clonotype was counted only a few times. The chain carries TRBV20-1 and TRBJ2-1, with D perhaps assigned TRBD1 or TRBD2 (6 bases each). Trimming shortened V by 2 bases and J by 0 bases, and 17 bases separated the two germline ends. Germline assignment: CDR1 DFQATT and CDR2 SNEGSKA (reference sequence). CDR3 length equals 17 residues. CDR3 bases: TGCAGTGCTAGACCCCCTGGGGGGCTAAGCTCCTACAATGAGCAGTTCTTC. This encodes CSARPPGGLSSYNEQFF.

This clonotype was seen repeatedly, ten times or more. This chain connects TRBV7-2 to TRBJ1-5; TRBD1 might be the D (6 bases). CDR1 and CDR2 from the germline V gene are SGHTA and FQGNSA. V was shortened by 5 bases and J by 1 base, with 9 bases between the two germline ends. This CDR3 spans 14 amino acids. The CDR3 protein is CASSQTGSNQPQHF. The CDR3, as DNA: TGTGCCAGCAGCCAGACAGGAAGCAATCAGCCCCAGCATTTT.

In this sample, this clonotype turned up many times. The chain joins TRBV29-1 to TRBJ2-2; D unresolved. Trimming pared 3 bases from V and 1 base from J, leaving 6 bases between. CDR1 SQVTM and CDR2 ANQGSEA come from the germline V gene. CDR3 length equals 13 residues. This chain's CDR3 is CSVDTGNTGELFF. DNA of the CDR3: TGCAGCGTTGATACCGGGAACACCGGGGAGCTGTTTTTT.

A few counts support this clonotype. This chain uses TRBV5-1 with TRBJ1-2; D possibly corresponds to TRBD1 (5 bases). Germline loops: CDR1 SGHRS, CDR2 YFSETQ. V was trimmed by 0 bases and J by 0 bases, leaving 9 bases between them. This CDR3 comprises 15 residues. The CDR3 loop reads CASSLEGDANYGYTF. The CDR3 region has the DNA TGCGCCAGCAGCTTGGAAGGGGATGCTAACTATGGCTACACCTTC.

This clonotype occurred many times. CDR3 loop: CATEDTSTSYKETQYF. In DNA form, the CDR3 reads TGTGCCACCGAGGACACATCGACTAGCTATAAAGAGACCCAGTACTTC. V is TRBV15 and J is TRBJ2-5, with TRBD2 matching 7 bases. Germline V lookup: CDR1 LNHNV, CDR2 YYDKDF (reference sequence). The CDR3 sequence is 16 residues long. V gave up 8 bases and J gave up 3 bases; unmatched junction bases: 15. Filled out from reference TRBV15 and TRBJ2-5, the complete variable domain reads DAMVIQNPRYQVTQFGKPVTLSCSQTLNHNVMYWYQQKSSQAPKLLFHYYDKDFNNEADTPDNFQSRRPNTSFCFLDIRSPGLGDTAMYLCATEDTSTSYKETQYFGPGTRLLVL.

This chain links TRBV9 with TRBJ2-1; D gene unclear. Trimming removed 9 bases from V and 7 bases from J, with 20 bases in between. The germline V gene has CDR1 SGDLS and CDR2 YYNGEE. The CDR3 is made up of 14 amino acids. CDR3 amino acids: CATSPWVSANEQFF. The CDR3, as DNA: TGTGCCACGAGTCCGTGGGTTTCGGCGAATGAGCAGTTCTTC.

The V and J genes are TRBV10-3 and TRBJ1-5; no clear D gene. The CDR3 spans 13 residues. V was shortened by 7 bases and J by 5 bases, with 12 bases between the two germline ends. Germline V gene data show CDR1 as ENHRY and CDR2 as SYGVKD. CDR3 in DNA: TGTGCCATCAAGCCAGACGAGGATCAGCCCCAGCATTTT. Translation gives CAIKPDEDQPQHF.

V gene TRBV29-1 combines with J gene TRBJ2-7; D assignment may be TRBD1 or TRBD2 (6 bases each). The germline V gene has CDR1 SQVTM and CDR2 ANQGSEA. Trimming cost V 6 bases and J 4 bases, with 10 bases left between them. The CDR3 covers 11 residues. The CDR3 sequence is CSVRRGYEQYF. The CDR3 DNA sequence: TGCAGCGTGAGGAGGGGGTACGAGCAGTACTTC.

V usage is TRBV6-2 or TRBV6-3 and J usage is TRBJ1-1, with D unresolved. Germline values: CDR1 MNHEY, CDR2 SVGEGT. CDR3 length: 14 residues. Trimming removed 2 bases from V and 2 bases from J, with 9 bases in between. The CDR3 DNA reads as TGTGCCAGCAGTTACGCGAGGAGAAACACTGAAGCTTTCTTT. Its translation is CASSYARRNTEAFF.